This T cell receptor (beta chain) derives from a study of human T cells and chemical hapten exposure. The CDR3 runs 15 residues. Looked up from germline, CDR1 is SGHVS and CDR2 is FNYEAQ. Trimming removed 1 base from V and 4 bases from J, with 11 bases in between. Time point indicated: healthy volunteer bleed at 6 weeks. The authors extracted total RNA from unfractionated whole blood. Unique molecular identifiers were attached to individual cDNA molecules within the library. Per the original methods: There were a median of around 97,000 TCRs per sample, with a range from roughly 20,000 to 700,000. TCRdb reanalysed the RACE reads using MiXCR and keeps one entry per CDR3 protein. TCRdb, rather than the study authors, made the V and J calls. The table records some 78,000 distinct CDR3 sequences, 8.6% of them present only once. Study outcomes and limitations: Following DPC sensitization, TCRs present above 1 in 1000 frequency showed no change.

As to this clonotype: Its antigen is undetermined.

The chain links TRBV7-6 to TRBJ1-3; no firm D call. This sequence originates from a male donor in good health. Some clones in this sample may be carry-over from other donors' samples. Sequencing input: whole blood. CDR3 loop: CASSLDREFGNTIYF. DNA of the CDR3: TGTGCCAGCAGCTTAGATCGGGAGTTCGGAAACACCATATATTTT.